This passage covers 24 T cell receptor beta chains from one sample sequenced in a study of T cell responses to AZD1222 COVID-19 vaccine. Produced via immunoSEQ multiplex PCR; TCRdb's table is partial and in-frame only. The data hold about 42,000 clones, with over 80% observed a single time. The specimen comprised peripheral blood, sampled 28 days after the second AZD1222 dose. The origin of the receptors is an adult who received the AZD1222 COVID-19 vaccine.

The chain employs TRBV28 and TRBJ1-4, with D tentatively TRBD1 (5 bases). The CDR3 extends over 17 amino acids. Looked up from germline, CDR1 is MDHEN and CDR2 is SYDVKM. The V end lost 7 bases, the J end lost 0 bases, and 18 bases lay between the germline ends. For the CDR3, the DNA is TGTGCCAGCATCCCACCGGCGGGGCCGGCAACTAATGAAAAACTGTTTTTT. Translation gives CASIPPAGPATNEKLFF. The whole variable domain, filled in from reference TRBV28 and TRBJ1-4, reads DVKVTQSSRYLVKRTGEKVFLECVQDMDHENMFWYRQDPGLGLRLIYFSYDVKMKEKGDIPEGYSVSREKKERFSLILESASTNQTSMYLCASIPPAGPATNEKLFFGSGTQLSVL.

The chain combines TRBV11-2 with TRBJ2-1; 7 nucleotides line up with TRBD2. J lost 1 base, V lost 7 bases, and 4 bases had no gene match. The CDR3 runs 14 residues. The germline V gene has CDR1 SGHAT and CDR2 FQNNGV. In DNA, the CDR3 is TGTGCCAGCAAGTGGGGAGGGTCCTACAATGAGCAGTTCTTC. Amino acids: CASKWGGSYNEQFF. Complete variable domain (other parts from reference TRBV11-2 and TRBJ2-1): EAGVAQSPRYKIIEKRQSVAFWCNPISGHATLYWYQQILGQGPKLLIQFQNNGVVDDSQLPKDRFSAERLKGVDSTLKIQPAKLEDSAVYLCASKWGGSYNEQFFGPGTRLTVL.

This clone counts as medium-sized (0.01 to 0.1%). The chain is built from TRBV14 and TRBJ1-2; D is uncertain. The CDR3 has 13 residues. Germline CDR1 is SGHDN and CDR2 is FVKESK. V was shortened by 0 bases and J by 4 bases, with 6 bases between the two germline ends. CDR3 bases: TGTGCCAGCAGCCAAGATTACAGCTATGGCTACACCTTC. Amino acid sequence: CASSQDYSYGYTF.

Here the CDR3 reads CASSQINSQETQYF. The CDR3 nucleotides read TGTGCCAGCAGCCAAATCAACAGCCAAGAGACCCAGTACTTC. V is TRBV3-1 (or the pseudogene TRBV3-2) and J is TRBJ2-5; D unclear. CDR1 is LGHDT and CDR2 is YNNKEL in the germline V gene (reference sequence). The CDR3 runs 14 residues. V lost 2 bases and J lost 1, with 8 bases in between.

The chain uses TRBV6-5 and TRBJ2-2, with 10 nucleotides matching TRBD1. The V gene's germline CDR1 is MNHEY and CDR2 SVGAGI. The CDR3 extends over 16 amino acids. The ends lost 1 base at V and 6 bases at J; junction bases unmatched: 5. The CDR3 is CASSYLGQGTAGELFF. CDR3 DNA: TGTGCCAGCAGTTACTTGGGACAGGGGACAGCCGGGGAGCTGTTTTTT.

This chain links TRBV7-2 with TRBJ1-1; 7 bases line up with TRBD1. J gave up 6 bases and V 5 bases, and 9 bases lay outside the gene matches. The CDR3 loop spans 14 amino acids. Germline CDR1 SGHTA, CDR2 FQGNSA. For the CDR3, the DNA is TGTGCCAGCAGCCCCGGCAGGGGGGCGGCTGAAGCTTTCTTT. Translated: CASSPGRGAAEAFF.

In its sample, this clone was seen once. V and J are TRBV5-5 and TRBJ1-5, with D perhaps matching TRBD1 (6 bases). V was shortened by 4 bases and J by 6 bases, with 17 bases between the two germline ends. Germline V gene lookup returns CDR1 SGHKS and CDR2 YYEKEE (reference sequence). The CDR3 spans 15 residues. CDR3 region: CASSPVQGSFQPQHF. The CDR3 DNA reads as TGTGCCAGCAGCCCGGTACAGGGCAGTTTTCAGCCCCAGCATTTT. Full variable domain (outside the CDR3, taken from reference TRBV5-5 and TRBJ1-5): DAGVTQSPTHLIKTRGQQVTLRCSPISGHKSVSWYQQVLGQGPQFIFQYYEKEERGRGNFPDRFSARQFPNYSSELNVNALLLGDSALYLCASSPVQGSFQPQHFGDGTRLSIL.

The DNA of the CDR3 is TGTGCCAGCACTCATGTAGCGGGGGGTACAGATACGCAGTATTTT. Translation: CASTHVAGGTDTQYF. V and J are TRBV27 and TRBJ2-3; 10 bases agree with TRBD2. This CDR3 is 15 amino acids long. Germline V gene lookup returns CDR1 MNHEY and CDR2 SMNVEV (reference sequence). The V and J ends lost 7 bases and 3 bases, in that order; junction bases with no gene match: 7.

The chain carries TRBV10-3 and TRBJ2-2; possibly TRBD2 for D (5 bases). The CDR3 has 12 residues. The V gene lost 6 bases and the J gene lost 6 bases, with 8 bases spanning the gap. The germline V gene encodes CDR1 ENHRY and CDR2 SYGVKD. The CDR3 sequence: CAISGESGELFF. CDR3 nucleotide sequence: TGTGCCATCAGCGGGGAATCCGGGGAGCTGTTTTTT.

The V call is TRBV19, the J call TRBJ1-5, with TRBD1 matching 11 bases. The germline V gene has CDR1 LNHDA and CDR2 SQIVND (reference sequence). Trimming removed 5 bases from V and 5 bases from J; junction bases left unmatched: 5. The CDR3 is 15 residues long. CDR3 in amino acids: CASSAPGQGDQPQHF. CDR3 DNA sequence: TGTGCCAGTAGTGCGCCGGGACAGGGGGATCAGCCCCAGCATTTT.

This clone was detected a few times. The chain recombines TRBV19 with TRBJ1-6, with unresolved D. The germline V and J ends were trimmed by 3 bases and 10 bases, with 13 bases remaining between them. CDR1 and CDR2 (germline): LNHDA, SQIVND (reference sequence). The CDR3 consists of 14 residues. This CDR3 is CASSMSGRISPLHF. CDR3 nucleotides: TGTGCCAGTAGTATGTCCGGGCGTATCTCACCCCTCCACTTT.

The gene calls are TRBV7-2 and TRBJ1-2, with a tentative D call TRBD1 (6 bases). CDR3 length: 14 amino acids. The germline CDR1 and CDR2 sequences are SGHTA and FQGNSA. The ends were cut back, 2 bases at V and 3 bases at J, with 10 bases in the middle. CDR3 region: CASSLNRVDYGYTF. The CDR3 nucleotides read TGTGCCAGCAGCTTAAACAGGGTGGACTATGGCTACACCTTC.

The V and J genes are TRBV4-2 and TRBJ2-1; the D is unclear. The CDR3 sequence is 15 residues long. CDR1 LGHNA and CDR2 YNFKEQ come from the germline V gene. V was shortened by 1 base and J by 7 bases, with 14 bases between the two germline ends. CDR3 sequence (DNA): TGTGCCAGCAGCCAAGCAGGCCTAGAGGAGAATGAGCAGTTCTTC. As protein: CASSQAGLEENEQFF.

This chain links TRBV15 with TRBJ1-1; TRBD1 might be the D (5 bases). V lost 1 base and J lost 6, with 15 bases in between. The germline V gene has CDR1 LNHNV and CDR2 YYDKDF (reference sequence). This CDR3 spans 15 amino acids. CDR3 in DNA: TGTGCCACCAGCAGAGGGGGCGGGGGGTACGCTGAAGCTTTCTTT. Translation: CATSRGGGGYAEAFF.

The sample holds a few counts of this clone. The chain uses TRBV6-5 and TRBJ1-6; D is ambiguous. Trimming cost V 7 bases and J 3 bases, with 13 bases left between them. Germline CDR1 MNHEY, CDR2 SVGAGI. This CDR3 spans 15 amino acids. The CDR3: CASKAYSFYNSPLHF. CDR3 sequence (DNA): TGTGCCAGCAAGGCCTATTCCTTCTATAATTCACCCCTCCACTTT.

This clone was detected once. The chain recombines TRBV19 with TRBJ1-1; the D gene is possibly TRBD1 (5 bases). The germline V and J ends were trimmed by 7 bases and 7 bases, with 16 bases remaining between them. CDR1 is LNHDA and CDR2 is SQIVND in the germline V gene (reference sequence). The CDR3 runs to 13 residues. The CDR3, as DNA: TGTGCCAGTACCGTAGACAGATCCTATGAAGCTTTCTTT. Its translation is CASTVDRSYEAFF.

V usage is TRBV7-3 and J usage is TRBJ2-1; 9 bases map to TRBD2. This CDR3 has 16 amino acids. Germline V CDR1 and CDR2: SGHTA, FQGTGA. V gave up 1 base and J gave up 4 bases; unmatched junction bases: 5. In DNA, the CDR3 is TGTGCCAGCAGCTTAAACAGCGGGGGGCCTTACAATGAGCAGTTCTTC. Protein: CASSLNSGGPYNEQFF.

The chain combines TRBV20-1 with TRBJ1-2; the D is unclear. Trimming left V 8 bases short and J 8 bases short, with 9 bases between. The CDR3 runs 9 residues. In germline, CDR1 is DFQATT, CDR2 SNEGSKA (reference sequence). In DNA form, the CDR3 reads TGCAGTCCTGCACGGGGCTACACCTTC. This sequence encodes CSPARGYTF.

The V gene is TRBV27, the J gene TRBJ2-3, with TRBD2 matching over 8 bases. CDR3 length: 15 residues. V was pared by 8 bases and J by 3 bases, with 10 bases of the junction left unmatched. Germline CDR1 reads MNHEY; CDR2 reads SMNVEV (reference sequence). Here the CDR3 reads CASSPGGQRTDTQYF. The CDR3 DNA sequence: TGTGCCAGCTCCCCGGGGGGGCAGCGGACAGATACGCAGTATTTT.

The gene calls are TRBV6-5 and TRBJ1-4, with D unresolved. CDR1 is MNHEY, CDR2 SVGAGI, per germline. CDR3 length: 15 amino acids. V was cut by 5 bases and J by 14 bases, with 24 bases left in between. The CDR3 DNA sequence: TGTGCCAGCAGTCCAAAAGTCGAGGCGGGGAGGTCTCTGTTTTTT. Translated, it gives CASSPKVEAGRSLFF.

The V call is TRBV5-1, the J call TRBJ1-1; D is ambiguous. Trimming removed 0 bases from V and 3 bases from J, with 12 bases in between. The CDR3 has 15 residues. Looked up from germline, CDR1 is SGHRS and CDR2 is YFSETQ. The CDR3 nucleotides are TGCGCCAGCAGCTTGGCCGCTCAGAGACACACTGAAGCTTTCTTT. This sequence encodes CASSLAAQRHTEAFF.

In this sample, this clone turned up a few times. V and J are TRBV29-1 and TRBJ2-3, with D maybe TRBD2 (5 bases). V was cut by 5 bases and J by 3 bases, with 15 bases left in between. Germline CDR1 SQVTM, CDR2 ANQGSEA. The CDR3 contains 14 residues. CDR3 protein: CSVPGKLLTDTQYF. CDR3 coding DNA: TGCAGCGTTCCCGGGAAGTTACTGACAGATACGCAGTATTTT.

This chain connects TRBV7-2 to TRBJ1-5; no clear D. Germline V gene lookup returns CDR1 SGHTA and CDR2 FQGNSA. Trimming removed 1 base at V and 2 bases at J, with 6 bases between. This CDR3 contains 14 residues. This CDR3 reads CASSLGRGNQPQHF. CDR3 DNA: TGTGCCAGCAGCTTAGGGAGGGGCAATCAGCCCCAGCATTTT.

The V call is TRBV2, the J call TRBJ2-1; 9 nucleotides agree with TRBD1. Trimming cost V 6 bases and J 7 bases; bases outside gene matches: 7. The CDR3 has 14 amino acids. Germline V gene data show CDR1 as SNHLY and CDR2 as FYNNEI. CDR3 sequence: CASRLRTGVNEQFF. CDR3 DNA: TGTGCCAGCAGGTTAAGGACAGGGGTAAATGAGCAGTTCTTC.